The clone carrying this T cell receptor beta chain was counted ten times or more. The antigen is undetermined. This entry comes from a study of T cells in Graves' hyperthyroidism and ophthalmopathy. Amplification of TCR beta CDR3 regions was performed using RNA transcripts as template. HTBI primers were used for first-round RT-PCR of the TCR CDR3. A single record per CDR3 protein comes from TCRdb applying MiXCR to the multiplex PCR reads. The sample lists about 770,000 distinct CDR3 sequences; approximately 18% were seen once. Deletions cut 2 bases from V and 1 base from J, with 8 bases between. This CDR3 spans 15 amino acids. The V gene's germline CDR1 is SGHNT and CDR2 YENEEA. The study, taken as a whole, reports: Model-based prediction identified ophthalmopathy a median approximately 6 months prior to its onset. Most expanded thyroid clonotypes above 0.001 also appeared in blood.

Diagnoses were made from clinical symptoms, serum measures (thyroxine and TRAb), thyroid ultrasound and orbital computed tomography. The V gene is TRBV11-3, the J gene TRBJ2-2; D may be TRBD1 (5 bases). This clonotype was sampled from a woman in her forties or fifties with Graves' hyperthyroidism that later progressed to Graves' ophthalmopathy. What was sequenced was blood. This CDR3 is CASSLRGLNTGELFF. Written as DNA, the CDR3 is TGTGCCAGCAGCTTAAGGGGTTTGAACACCGGGGAGCTGTTTTTT.